These 15 T cell receptor beta chains came from one sample sequenced in a study of immune characterization of retroperitoneal liposarcoma. TCRdb analysed the PCR reads with MiXCR anew, one entry per CDR3 protein. Altogether around 20,000 distinct CDR3 sequences are present, approximately 40% being singletons, with the ten largest covering roughly 7.4%. Sequencing was done on a sample of blood. These receptors were taken from a male donor with retroperitoneal liposarcoma.

This clonotype was seen more than once but under ten times. The V and J genes are TRBV27 and TRBJ2-3, with TRBD1 matching over 9 bases. CDR3 length: 12 residues. Germline V gene lookup returns CDR1 MNHEY and CDR2 SMNVEV (reference sequence). Trimming at V came to 5 bases and at J to 15 bases, leaving 9 bases not matched to a gene. DNA for the CDR3: TGTGCCAGCAGTGATCCGGGACAGGGAGAATATTTT. It specifies CASSDPGQGEYF.

In this sample, this clonotype turned up a few times. V usage is TRBV6-1 and J usage is TRBJ2-1; D gene unclear. The closer fit of TRBJ2-5 to the DNA end suggests the J call may be wrong. This CDR3 comprises 13 residues. CDR1 is MNHNS, CDR2 SASEGT, per germline. As DNA, the CDR3 is TGTGCCAGCAGTGAAGGGGTCCAAGAGACCCAGTACTTC. Protein: CASSEGVQETQYF.

This clonotype has a handful of counts. This chain joins TRBV11-3 and TRBJ2-1, with D hard to call. Trimming shortened V by 0 bases and J by 8 bases, and 5 bases separated the two germline ends. The CDR3 is 12 residues long. Germline-derived CDR1 and CDR2 are SGHNT and YENEEA. The CDR3 DNA follows: TGTGCCAGCAGCTTAGAAGGTCATGAGCAGTTCTTC. This gives the protein CASSLEGHEQFF.

This clonotype was picked up many times. In DNA form, the CDR3 reads TGTGCCAGCAGTGAATGGGATACGCAGTATTTT. The encoded protein is CASSEWDTQYF. The genes are TRBV25-1 and TRBJ2-3; D is uncertain. The CDR3 consists of 11 residues. Looked up from germline, CDR1 is MGHDK and CDR2 is SYGVNS. Trimming stripped 1 base from V and 6 bases from J, with 2 bases between.

This clonotype turned up a few times. The chain has TRBV7-6 and TRBJ1-2; 7 nucleotides align to TRBD1. The CDR3 is 16 amino acids. J was trimmed by 6 bases and V by 10 bases; bases with no gene match: 20. The germline gives CDR1 SGHVS, CDR2 FNYEAQ. CDR3 amino acids: CATHEFDRVEGDGYTF. CDR3 in DNA: TGTGCCACCCATGAGTTTGACAGGGTGGAAGGAGATGGCTACACCTTC.

J is TRBJ2-3 and V is TRBV27, with 10 nucleotides matching TRBD2. The V segment lost 2 bases and the J segment 5 bases; nucleotides outside the gene matches: 7. Germline CDR1 is MNHEY and CDR2 is SMNVEV (reference sequence). CDR3 length: 16 amino acids. This CDR3 is CASSLRPSGGGDTQYF. The CDR3 DNA follows: TGTGCCAGCAGTTTAAGGCCTAGCGGGGGAGGAGATACGCAGTATTTT.

This clonotype is medium-sized by share. This chain uses TRBV7-2 with TRBJ2-1, with TRBD2 matching over 7 bases. The better agreement between TRBJ2-7 and the DNA end casts doubt on the J call. CDR3 length equals 14 residues. Per germline, CDR1 SGHTA and CDR2 FQGNSA. Here the CDR3 reads CASSLAGGSYEQYF. The CDR3 DNA sequence: TGTGCCAGCAGCTTAGCCGGCGGGAGCTACGAGCAGTACTTC.

This sequence joins TRBV6-8 and TRBJ2-1; the D gene is possibly TRBD2 (5 bases). CDR1 and CDR2 from the germline V gene are MNHGY and SAAAGT. Trimming took off 5 bases at V and 10 bases at J, with 15 bases between the two ends. The CDR3 consists of 13 residues. DNA for the CDR3: TGTGCCAGCAGTGTGGACTTGGGCTACGAGCAGTTCTTC. Translating it yields CASSVDLGYEQFF.

The sample holds a few counts of this clonotype. This rearrangement joins TRBV6-2 or TRBV6-3 to TRBJ1-2, with D unclear. In germline, CDR1 is MNHEY, CDR2 SVGEGT. V was pared by 7 bases and J by 5 bases, with 17 bases between. CDR3 length: 14 residues. CDR3 nucleotides: TGTGCCAGCACCCAGACCGCGGCCCCTTATGGCTACACCTTC. It is translated as CASTQTAAPYGYTF.

The chain joins TRBV4-2 to TRBJ2-1, with D tentatively TRBD1 or TRBD2 (5 bases each). There are 16 residues in the CDR3. Per the germline V gene, CDR1 is LGHNA and CDR2 is YNFKEQ. V was pared by 0 bases and J by 2 bases, with 11 bases between. The CDR3 sequence is CASSQDAGDPYNEQFF. The CDR3 bases are TGTGCCAGCAGCCAAGATGCTGGGGACCCCTACAATGAGCAGTTCTTC.

Worth noting for this clonotype: The junction and the germline gene differ at one end; a read error may be behind it. This chain connects TRBV10-2 to TRBJ2-3, with 11 bases that match TRBD2. Germline CDR1 is WSHSY and CDR2 is SAAADI. The CDR3 covers 13 residues. CDR3 in amino acids: CASIAGGADTQYF. The CDR3 coding sequence is TGTGCCAGCATAGCGGGGGGGGCAGATACGCAGTATTTT.

This rearrangement joins TRBV6-1 to TRBJ2-1, with TRBD2 matching 7 bases. The CDR3 has 16 amino acids. Looked up from germline, CDR1 is MNHNS and CDR2 is SASEGT. The V gene end was trimmed by 6 bases and the J gene end by 5 bases; junction bases not matched to a gene: 13. This CDR3 reads CASRPSGGPPHNEQFF. The CDR3 region has the DNA TGTGCCAGCAGGCCATCGGGGGGACCTCCGCACAATGAGCAGTTCTTC.

The chain recombines TRBV27 with TRBJ2-2, with D possibly matching TRBD2 (6 bases). V was pared by 6 bases and J by 5 bases, with 19 bases between. Germline values: CDR1 MNHEY, CDR2 SMNVEV (reference sequence). There are 16 residues in the CDR3. The CDR3 coding sequence is TGTGCCAGCAGATCCACCGGGCCGGGGAGGACCGGGGAGCTGTTTTTT. Translation gives CASRSTGPGRTGELFF.

The genes are TRBV20-1 and TRBJ2-3; 10 bases match TRBD2. Per the germline V gene, CDR1 is DFQATT and CDR2 is SNEGSKA (reference sequence). The CDR3 loop spans 15 amino acids. The V gene end was trimmed by 4 bases and the J gene end by 0 bases; junction bases not matched to a gene: 4. The CDR3 nucleotides read TGCAGTGCTATTCTAGCGGGAGTGAGCACAGATACGCAGTATTTT. Amino acid sequence: CSAILAGVSTDTQYF.

This clonotype came up a few times. The rearrangement uses TRBV11-2 and TRBJ2-5; 10 nucleotides match TRBD1. The CDR3 is 15 amino acids. The V segment lost 5 bases and the J segment 4 bases; nucleotides outside the gene matches: 7. From germline, CDR1 is SGHAT and CDR2 FQNNGV. DNA of the CDR3: TGTGCCAGCAGCCGGACAGGGGGGTCTAGAGAGACCCAGTACTTC. Its protein product is CASSRTGGSRETQYF. Drawing the rest from reference TRBV11-2 and TRBJ2-5, the complete variable domain is EAGVAQSPRYKIIEKRQSVAFWCNPISGHATLYWYQQILGQGPKLLIQFQNNGVVDDSQLPKDRFSAERLKGVDSTLKIQPAKLEDSAVYLCASSRTGGSRETQYFGPGTRLLVL.